This T cell receptor beta chain was retrieved from a study of cytomegalovirus exposure and HLA in healthy donors. As regards this clone: Its specificity is unknown.

This PCR relied on a set of 60 Vbeta primers and 13 Jbeta primers. Sequencing used immunoSEQ multiplex PCR; TCRdb keeps in-frame clones, though not all of them. The repertoire holds 110,000 to 150,000 clones, with 55% to 85% as singletons. CDR3 size: 13 residues. V lost 4 bases to trimming and J lost 6 bases, with 7 bases between them. Per germline, CDR1 MNHEY and CDR2 SMNVEV (reference sequence). Regarding the study as a whole: A classifier reportedly called cytomegalovirus status with high sensitivity and specificity.

The genes are TRBV27 and TRBJ1-6; D call uncertain. The sample comprised PBMCs. The source of this sequence is a man between 35 and 55 years old in good health and CMV-seronegative. CDR3 DNA sequence: TGTGCCAGCAGTTACTACTTTAATTCACCCCTCCACTTT. It yields the protein CASSYYFNSPLHF.